The 8 T cell receptor beta chains given below trace back to one sample, sequenced in a study of a mutant IDH1 vaccine in newly diagnosed glioma. Noted time point: week 47, end of study. In every dose of vaccine, 300 ug of mutant IDH1 20-mer peptide was given alongside topical imiquimod. Libraries were prepared by immunoSEQ multiplex PCR; TCRdb keeps only in-frame clonotypes and omits some of them. The sample has over 30,000 clones; approximately 90% are singletons. Their antigens remain unidentified. This specimen consisted of PBMCs, obtained from a glioma patient whose treatment included an IDH1 peptide vaccine. Every receptor here comes from a woman in her thirties or forties with glioma.

The J gene is TRBJ1-2, the V gene TRBV9; tentatively, D is TRBD1 (5 bases). The length of the CDR3 is 13 residues. Germline V gene data show CDR1 as SGDLS and CDR2 as YYNGEE. Trimming removed 0 bases from V and 2 bases from J, with 5 bases in between. CDR3 DNA sequence: TGTGCCAGCAGCGTAGACAGGAACTATGGCTACACCTTC. Protein product: CASSVDRNYGYTF. The variable domain in full, completed from reference TRBV9 and TRBJ1-2, reads DSGVTQTPKHLITATGQRVTLRCSPRSGDLSVYWYQQSLDQGLQFLIQYYNGEERAKGNILERFSAQQFPDLHSELNLSSLELGDSALYFCASSVDRNYGYTFGSGTRLTVV.

The genes are TRBV6-6 and TRBJ1-5; no clear D. CDR3 length: 14 residues. V was clipped by 2 bases and J by 7 bases, with 12 bases between them. Germline V gene data show CDR1 as MNHNY and CDR2 as SVGAGI (reference sequence). CDR3 sequence (DNA): TGTGCCAGCAGTTACCCGGGTCCCGGCCAGCCCCAGCATTTT. Protein sequence: CASSYPGPGQPQHF.

A few counts support this clone. The V and J genes are TRBV5-4 and TRBJ1-2; D gene uncertain. The CDR3 is made up of 12 amino acids. The V end lost 3 bases, the J end lost 4 bases, and 7 bases lay between the germline ends. Germline assignment: CDR1 SGHNT and CDR2 YYREEE (reference sequence). The CDR3 bases are TGTGCCAGCAGCTCAGACCGCTATGGCTACACCTTC. Translated: CASSSDRYGYTF.

The chain links TRBV4-1 to TRBJ1-1, with TRBD1 identical over 8 bases. J lost 3 bases, V lost 0 bases, and 9 bases had no gene match. The CDR3 has 17 amino acids. Germline loops: CDR1 MGHRA, CDR2 YSYEKL. CDR3 sequence: CASSQDGRGLMDTEAFF. In nucleotides, the CDR3 is TGCGCCAGCAGCCAAGATGGCAGGGGGCTTATGGACACTGAAGCTTTCTTT.

This clone was counted once. The chain recombines TRBV5-8 with TRBJ2-1, with TRBD2 identical over 7 bases. There are 16 residues in the CDR3. Germline CDR1 and CDR2: SGHTS and YDEGEE. V lost 1 base, J lost 4 bases, and 8 bases stayed unmatched. DNA of the CDR3: TGTGCCAGCAGCTTGCCTAGCGGCAATATTTACAATGAGCAGTTCTTC. Protein: CASSLPSGNIYNEQFF. Drawing the rest from reference TRBV5-8 and TRBJ2-1, the complete variable domain is EAGVTQSPTHLIKTRGQQATLRCSPISGHTSVYWYQQALGLGLQFLLWYDEGEERNRGNFPPRFSGRQFPNYSSELNVNALELEDSALYLCASSLPSGNIYNEQFFGPGTRLTVL.

This rearrangement joins TRBV2 to TRBJ2-7, with TRBD1 as a possible D gene (5 bases). CDR3 length equals 12 residues. Trimming took off 7 bases at V and 0 bases at J, with 7 bases between the two ends. Germline CDR1 and CDR2: SNHLY and FYNNEI. The CDR3 protein is CASTTDSYEQYF. The CDR3 nucleotides are TGTGCCAGCACGACAGACTCCTACGAGCAGTACTTC.

The chain joins TRBV10-1 to TRBJ2-2, with 7 bases that match TRBD2. The V gene end was trimmed by 5 bases and the J gene end by 5 bases; junction bases not matched to a gene: 2. This CDR3 has 13 residues. Germline V gene sequence: CDR1 WNHNN, CDR2 SYGVQD (reference sequence). The CDR3 coding sequence is TGCGCCAGCAGTAGCGGGATAACCGGGGAGCTGTTTTTT. As protein: CASSSGITGELFF.

The gene calls are TRBV5-1 and TRBJ2-1; the match to TRBD2 covers 11 bases. The CDR3 is 15 residues long. Germline CDR1 is SGHRS and CDR2 is YFSETQ. V was clipped by 2 bases and J by 7 bases; unmatched bases: 5. Here the CDR3 DNA reads TGCGCCAGCAGCTTATTACTAGCGGGAGAGAATGAGCAGTTCTTC. Translation: CASSLLLAGENEQFF. Looking up the rest from reference TRBV5-1 and TRBJ2-1 gives the full variable domain: KAGVTQTPRYLIKTRGQQVTLSCSPISGHRSVSWYQQTPGQGLQFLFEYFSETQRNKGNFPGRFSGRQFSNSRSEMNVSTLELGDSALYLCASSLLLAGENEQFFGPGTRLTVL.